This T cell receptor (beta chain) was retrieved from a study of cytomegalovirus exposure and HLA in healthy donors (TCRdb year 2017). With respect to the entire study: An earlier analysis of approximately 550 of the donors reported about 250 Gb of sequence data and 100 million to 130 million unique TCR beta sequences from roughly 180 million T cells. An early release that covered fewer than 750 HLA-typed donors contained approximately 290 gigabases of sequencing data and 85 million to 100 million unique TCR sequences. Of the 300 to 400 genotyped donors, 65% to 90% fell in the genetic ancestry cluster associated with self-reported Caucasian donors. The study was designed to test whether signatures of past pathogen exposure could be identified by cataloging public T cell receptors. The T cell repertoires of 670 or so subjects were profiled by immunosequencing and related to cytomegalovirus serostatus. A separate validation cohort of approximately 130 different subjects was used in addition to the 666-subject first cohort. High-throughput TCR immunosequencing, statistical association of individual TCRs with disease status, and machine learning were combined to predict cytomegalovirus infection status. In a later analysis, previously published TCR beta repertoires from several hundred donors were re-analyzed and high-resolution HLA genotyping was added so that TCR occurrence patterns could be studied. The later analysis used no new phenotypic data to find candidate immune exposures, relying instead on TCR beta sequences and their occurrence across donors. In an earlier analysis of around 540 of the donors, high-throughput TCR beta sequencing was used to judge whether each TCR beta V gene segment behaved as functional or pseudogenic. Donor age, sex, ethnicity and CMV serostatus were collected together with the repertoire data. In a later genetic analysis, genome-wide SNP genotypes for about 65% of the 666 donors were used, and that subset was treated as a discovery cohort. All discovery cohort repertoires had been generated using a single sequencing platform. Both class I and class II loci were covered by HLA typing, at four-digit resolution. The number of donors typed differed by locus, with roughly 620-630 for A, B, C, DRB1 and DQB1, around 500 for DQA1, approximately 580 for DPA1, and 450 to 480 for DPB1. Roughly 5 DR-DQ haplotypes were handled as single units for association and clustering, since linkage in the cohort was strong. Among roughly 400 genotyped donors of the cohort, an average of roughly 240,000 unique TCR beta nucleotide sequences were sequenced per donor, about a sixth of them non-productive. The investigation overall reported the following: Sequencing depth was assumed to be roughly uniform across donors in the presence/absence analyses, though that assumption may not hold. At a false discovery rate of 0.05, a later analysis linked about 16,000 TCR beta sequences to specific HLA alleles. In a later analysis, HLA-associated TCR beta chains were found to be more clonally expanded and to have lower generation probabilities than equally common non-associated chains. In an earlier analysis of under 600 of the donors, most TCR beta V segments were observed in productive rearrangements about 87% or about 30% of the time, broadly matching IMGT annotations. In a later genetic analysis, a missense DCLRE1C variant was associated with V-gene and J-gene trimming of TCR beta chains, and the association was replicated in an independent cohort. This cohort had only TCR beta chains sequenced, and the lack of alpha or paired-chain data limited which features could be detected. Some 16 rarely observed V segments, including chromosome 9 orphons, were excluded from the earlier analysis of 550 to 700 of the donors because counts were too low. A later analysis found that most CMV-associated TCR beta chains appeared HLA-restricted, with HLA associations seemingly driven largely by CMV exposure. The only immune exposure information available for the cohort was CMV serostatus. A further reported finding was that TCR beta sequences accurately predicted the HLA-A and HLA-B alleles for most subjects in the first cohort. Assigning TCR associations to individual alleles was difficult when HLA alleles, especially DR and DQ, strongly co-occurred. A later analysis reported that several top co-occurrence clusters appeared linked to parvovirus B19, influenza, CMV and Epstein-Barr virus. A cluster of highly shared sequence variants was judged likely to represent a technical artifact of the sequencing pipeline. Linkage disequilibrium might explain the correlated functional status among segregating V segments, but an unknown experimental factor could not be ruled out. Because the 87-base-pair reads could not distinguish some IMGT-functional V segments, including TRBV6-2 and TRBV6-3, those segments were excluded. According to a later genetic analysis, donors in an Asian-associated ancestry cluster had fewer N-insertions in productive TCRs than the approximately 700-donor mean. The authors suggested that the approach could potentially be generalized to other disease states and immunological phenotypes. Three of the identified cytomegalovirus-associated TCR beta chains were confirmed in vitro to be specific for cytomegalovirus antigens. Because HLA typing was missing for some donors at each locus, association tests included only the typed subset. Cytomegalovirus status was reported to be diagnosed by the classifier with high specificity and sensitivity in both the original and validation cohorts. Across donors, most TCR sequences were observed very rarely, whereas some public TCRs were present in many individuals. In the study, 150 to 200 TCR beta chains were listed as associated with cytomegalovirus. According to a later analysis, TCR association rates differed among HLA loci, with DRB1 alleles showing the most associated TCRs and HLA-C alleles showing the fewest.

The method behind the library was the immunoSEQ multiplex PCR assay. A mixture of 60 forward primers for TCR Vbeta segments and 13 reverse primers for TCR Jbeta segments was used in the multiplex PCR. Amplification of the CDR3 region of rearranged TCR beta genes was performed with a multiplex PCR assay on genomic DNA. The amplified TCR beta libraries were sequenced on the Illumina HiSeq System as 87-base-pair reads. For the original study's pipeline: A later analysis tallied 75 million to 95 million unique TCR beta chains across the 600 to 700 repertoires, and some 12 million of those chains were shared by two or more donors. To remove PCR and sequencing errors, raw reads were error-corrected and collapsed into unique sequences using a nearest-neighbor algorithm that merged closely related sequences. To assign V, D and J gene segments, CDR3 sequences were aligned to IMGT reference sequences. For a sequence to be retained, a match of at least six nucleotides to both a V gene segment and a J gene segment was required. A rearrangement counted as productive if the CDR3 had no stop codons and remained in frame with V and J, and every other rearrangement counted as non-productive. CDR3 was defined according to IMGT convention as the region running from the second conserved V-encoded cysteine to the conserved J-encoded phenylalanine. Sequences without an unambiguous match to a single V gene segment were excluded from the earlier analysis of approximately 560 of the donors. An earlier analysis of several hundred of the donors called V segments functional above 56.7% productive rearrangements and segregating when the between-donor standard deviation exceeded 5%. A statistical classification framework was built to diagnose cytomegalovirus status from the catalog of TCR beta chain sequences. V and J gene assignment, in a later analysis, came from comparing TCR nucleotide sequences with IMGT/GENE-DB human TR gene sequences. In a later analysis, CDR3 sequences and most-parsimonious VDJ recombination scenarios were assigned using the TCRdist pipeline. In a later analysis, each TCR beta chain was defined by its CDR3 amino acid sequence together with its V-gene family, and reads without a unique V-gene family were excluded. To address suspected cross-contamination and a sequencing artifact, a later analysis removed 550 to 750 highly shared, low-generation-probability nucleotide sequences. For each public chain, a later analysis derived a clonal expansion index from normalized ranks of inferred template counts within each repertoire. Generation probabilities in a later analysis came from a VDJ recombination model fitted to out-of-frame rearrangements, and those results were checked against IGoR. In a later analysis, TCR-TCR, TCR-HLA and TCR-CMV co-occurrence was scored with hypergeometric tests, and a repertoire-size bias correction was applied to TCR pairs. In a later analysis, false discovery rates were estimated by permuting HLA or CMV assignments 20 times. In a later analysis, co-occurring TCRs were grouped using DBSCAN, and TCRdist sequence similarity was added for clustering within HLA-allele-positive subsets. Repertoires with fewer than 30,000 or more than 120,000 public chains were left out of co-occurrence clustering, as were a handful of repertoires with anomalous nucleotide sharing. TCRdb took over this immuneACCESS table, retaining in-frame rearrangements with V and J assigned. Such tables are incomplete; in checked studies, under half of the missing clones stem from an unresolved V gene, and the remainder is unexplained. Clone size and V and J calls were adopted from that table, with D and trimming inferred from the DNA. This sample holds some 220,000 clones; 78% were observed only once. 0.47% of the sample comes from the top ten.

Here V drops 3 bases and J drops 7 bases, and the junction holds 11 bases not matched to any gene. According to the germline V gene (reference sequence), CDR1 reads LNHDA and CDR2 reads SQIVND. The CDR3 holds 16 amino acids from the cysteine to the phenylalanine. Only the CDR3 DNA stays, 48 bases, in frame from base 1. With regard to this clone: The antigen this receptor binds is unknown. Base-call qualities are not available, and no considerably larger clone is one nucleotide away.

In total, 500 to 700 healthy bone marrow donors made up the cohort. All cohort members were sampled while nominally healthy, although unrecorded immune exposures were likely present. The donor was CMV seronegative and was included in the group of under 450 seronegative cohort members. A peripheral blood sample was collected from each donor, and TCR beta sequencing was performed on peripheral blood mononuclear cells. The Qiagen DNeasy Blood Extraction Kit was used to extract genomic DNA from the blood cell samples. The sequencing input was PBMCs. The V and J genes are TRBV19 and TRBJ1-2; 10 bases in between match TRBD1. This receptor was obtained from a boy aged 5-17 years in good health and CMV-seronegative. The CDR3 protein is CASSIGTGAADGGYTF. At the DNA level, the sequence is TGTGCCAGTAGTATTGGGACAGGGGCCGCTGATGGTGGCTACACCTTC.